This section outlines one T cell receptor beta chain sequence together with its context. Its antigen target is currently unknown. To determine HCMV serostatus, a commercial ELISA kit was used to detect HCMV-specific IgG in serum. Ficoll density gradient centrifugation was used to isolate peripheral blood mononuclear cells from blood. The data stem from a study of T cells expressing NK-cell markers (dated by TCRdb to 2019 to 2021). At the level of the whole study: Seven to nine donors provided sorted CD3+CD56+NKG2C+, CD3+CD56+NKG2C- and CD3+CD56-NKG2C+ T-cell subsets, whose TCR beta-chain repertoires were profiled. Among the eight sequenced donors, only one was HCMV-seronegative, while the other seven were HCMV-seropositive. All eight donors whose samples were sequenced were randomly selected healthy volunteers, three of them men and five women. The libraries were sequenced on Illumina HiSeq 2000/2500, MiSeq or NextSeq, producing 2 x 150 bp reads.

Broader findings and caveats from the paper: Those dominant clonotypes were again the most abundant among CD3+CD56-NKG2C+ cells in a few donors, at about 25-60.1%. In several donors, the dominant CD3+CD56+NKG2C+ clonotypes were found to rank among the top 10 CD8+ clonotypes and to make up about 1.0-7.0% of CD8+ T cells. It remained unclear whether the expanded NKG2C-expressing T cell clones were specific for HCMV antigens.

The CDR3 contains 13 residues, cysteine and phenylalanine counted. The record lacks a DNA sequence. For CDR1 and CDR2, the germline V gene lists ENHRY and SYGVKD. The instrument was an Illumina HiSeq 2000. TCR beta cDNA libraries were prepared using 5'RACE template switching, which introduced a universal primer site and unique molecular identifiers. Priming for cDNA synthesis came from the TCR beta constant segment, and two successive PCR amplification steps followed. Processing in the source paper ran as follows. MIGEC handled demultiplexing of the reads and grouping by UMI, while MiTCR was used to assemble and quantify clonotypes. To remove erroneous sequences, TCR cDNA sequences were retained only when supported by two or more reads. Downstream repertoire analysis used the tcR package, and clonotypes were matched across fractions by CDR3 nucleotide sequence plus V segment. Antigen specificity was annotated against VDJdb with VDJmatch, allowing one amino acid substitution in CDR3. TCRdb reprocessed the reads, and each CDR3 protein sequence is entered once, without DNA. These V and J calls originate from TCRdb's pipeline instead of the authors' own analysis. The sample's table lists a count of about 550,000 distinct CDR3 sequences. The ten largest account for approximately 3.5% of the sample.

The clonotype was recovered from a man aged 18 to 30 in good health. Donor details come from another sample of the same person, matched by shared clones. Input material: blood T cells: a sorted CD56 or NKG2C T cell subset, CD4+ or CD8+ T cells, or bulk PBMC T cells (not recorded which). This sequence uses TRBV10-3 and TRBJ1-6; TCRdb indicates TRBD1, and absent DNA this call remains unverified. The CDR3 region: CAIRGQLNSPLHF.